This T cell receptor beta chain was documented in a study of blood T cell repertoires in COVID-19. Overall study context: In each case, the material was cDNA or gDNA derived from T cells, B-cell-depleted T cells, or PBMCs.

The age range of participants was about 18 to 100 years, with residence in about two dozen US areas. Participant-given clinical history determined each cohort assignment. As originally analysed: Counts of nucleated cells, estimated from reference gene primer amplification, were obtained. The assay was immunoSEQ multiplex PCR, and TCRdb's table has in-frame clones only and misses some. V, J and clone size derive from that table, while D and trimming were established from the DNA sequence. The sample lists 350,000 to 400,000 clones; approximately 88% were seen once. The CDR3 extends over 17 amino acids. Per germline, CDR1 KGHSH and CDR2 LQKENI. V dropped 2 bases and J dropped 4 bases, with 18 bases sitting between them.

Sequenced sample: PBMCs or T cells enriched from blood (not recorded which). The clonotype originates from a woman aged 25-40 years with acute COVID-19. The chain couples TRBV18 to TRBJ1-3; possibly TRBD1 for D (5 bases). CDR3 residues: CASSPIPGSFWGNTIYF. The CDR3 nucleotides are TGTGCCAGCTCACCAATTCCAGGGTCGTTTTGGGGAAACACCATATATTTT.